This TCR beta chain was sequenced in a study of T cells after yellow fever vaccination. Generation of TCR cDNA used 5'RACE template switching (which added a universal primer site and UMIs). TCRdb re-called the 5' RACE reads through MiXCR, storing one row per CDR3 protein. This table holds some 350,000 distinct CDR3 sequences, 6.2% found once. Germline V lookup: CDR1 DFQATT, CDR2 SNEGSKA (reference sequence). CDR3 size: 15 residues. The J segment lost 6 bases and the V segment lost 3 bases, leaving 11 bases of the junction unmatched. The clonotype was recovered from a man aged 25-45 years who received the YFV17D yellow fever vaccine. The input for sequencing was PBMCs, taken 5 days after the yellow fever booster vaccination. The genes are TRBV20-1 and TRBJ2-7; TRBD1 matches at 10 bases. The CDR3 sequence is CSASSWGTGAGEQYF. The CDR3 nucleotides read TGCAGTGCTAGCTCGTGGGGGACAGGGGCCGGCGAGCAGTACTTC.